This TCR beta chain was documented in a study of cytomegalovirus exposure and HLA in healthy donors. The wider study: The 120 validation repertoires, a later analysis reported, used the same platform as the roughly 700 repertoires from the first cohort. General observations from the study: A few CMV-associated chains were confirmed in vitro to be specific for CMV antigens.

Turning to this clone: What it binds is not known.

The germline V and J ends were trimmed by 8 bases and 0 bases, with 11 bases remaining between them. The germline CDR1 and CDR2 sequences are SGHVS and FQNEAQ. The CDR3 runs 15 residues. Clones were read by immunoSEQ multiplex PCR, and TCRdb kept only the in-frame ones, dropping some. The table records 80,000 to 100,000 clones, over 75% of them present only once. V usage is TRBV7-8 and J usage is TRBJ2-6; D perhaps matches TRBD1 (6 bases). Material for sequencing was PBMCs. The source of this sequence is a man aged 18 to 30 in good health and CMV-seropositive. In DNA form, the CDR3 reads TGTGCCAGCGACCTGGGGGCCTCTGGGGCCAACGTCCTGACTTTC. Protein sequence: CASDLGASGANVLTF.